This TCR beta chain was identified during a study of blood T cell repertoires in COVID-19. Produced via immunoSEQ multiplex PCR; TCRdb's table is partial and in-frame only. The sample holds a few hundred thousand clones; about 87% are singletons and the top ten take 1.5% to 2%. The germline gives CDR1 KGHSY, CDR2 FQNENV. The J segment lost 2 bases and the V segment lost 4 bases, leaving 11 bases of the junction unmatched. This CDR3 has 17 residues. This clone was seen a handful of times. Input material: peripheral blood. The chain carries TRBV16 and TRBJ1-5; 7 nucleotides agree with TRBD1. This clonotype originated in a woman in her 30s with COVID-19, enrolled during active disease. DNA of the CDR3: TGTGCCAGCAGCCGCCCGGAGGGGGCACGGGGCAATCAGCCCCAGCATTTT. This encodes CASSRPEGARGNQPQHF. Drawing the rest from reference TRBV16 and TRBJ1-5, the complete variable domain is GEEVAQTPKHLVRGEGQKAKLYCAPIKGHSYVFWYQQVLKNEFKFLISFQNENVFDETGMPKERFSAKCLPNSPCSLEIQATKLEDSAVYFCASSRPEGARGNQPQHFGDGTRLSIL.